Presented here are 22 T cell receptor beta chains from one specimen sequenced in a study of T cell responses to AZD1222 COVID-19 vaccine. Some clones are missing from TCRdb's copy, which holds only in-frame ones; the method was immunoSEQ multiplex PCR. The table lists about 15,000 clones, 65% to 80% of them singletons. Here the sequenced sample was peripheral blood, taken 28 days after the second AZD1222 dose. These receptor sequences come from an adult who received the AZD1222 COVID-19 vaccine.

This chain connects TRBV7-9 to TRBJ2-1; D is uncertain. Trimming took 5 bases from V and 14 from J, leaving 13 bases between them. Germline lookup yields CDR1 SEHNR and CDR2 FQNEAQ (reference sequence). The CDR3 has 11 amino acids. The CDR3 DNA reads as TGTGCCAGCAGCCTGGCCCCGGAGAAGTTCTTC. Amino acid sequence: CASSLAPEKFF.

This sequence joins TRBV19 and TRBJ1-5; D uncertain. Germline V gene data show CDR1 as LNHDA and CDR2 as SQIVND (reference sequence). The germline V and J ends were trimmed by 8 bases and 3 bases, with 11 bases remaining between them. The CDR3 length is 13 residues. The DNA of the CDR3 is TGTGCCAGTGGTGGAGGAGACAATCAGCCCCAGCATTTT. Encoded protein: CASGGGDNQPQHF.

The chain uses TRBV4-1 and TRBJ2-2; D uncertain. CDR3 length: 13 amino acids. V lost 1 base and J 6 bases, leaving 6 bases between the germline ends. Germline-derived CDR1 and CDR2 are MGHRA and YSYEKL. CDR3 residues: CASSQGWAGELFF. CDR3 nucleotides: TGCGCCAGCAGCCAAGGTTGGGCCGGGGAGCTGTTTTTT.

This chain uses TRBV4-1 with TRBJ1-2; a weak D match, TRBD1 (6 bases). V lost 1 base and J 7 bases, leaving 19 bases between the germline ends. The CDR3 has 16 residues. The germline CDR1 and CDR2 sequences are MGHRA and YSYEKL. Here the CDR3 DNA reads TGCGCCAGCAGCCAAGGTGGCAGGGGAATCTTTCCTGGCTACACCTTC. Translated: CASSQGGRGIFPGYTF.

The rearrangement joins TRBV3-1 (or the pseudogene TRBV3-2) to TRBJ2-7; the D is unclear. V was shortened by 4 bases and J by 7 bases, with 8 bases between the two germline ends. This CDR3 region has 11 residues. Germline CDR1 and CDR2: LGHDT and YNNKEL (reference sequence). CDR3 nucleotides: TGTGCCAGCAGCCTCGGGCGGGAGCAGTACTTC. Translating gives CASSLGREQYF.

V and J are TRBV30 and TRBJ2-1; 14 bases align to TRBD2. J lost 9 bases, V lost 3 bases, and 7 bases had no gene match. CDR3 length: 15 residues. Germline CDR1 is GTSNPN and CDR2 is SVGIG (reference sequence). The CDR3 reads CAWSLTSGGASEQFF. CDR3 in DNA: TGTGCCTGGAGCCTGACTAGCGGGGGGGCCAGTGAGCAGTTCTTC.

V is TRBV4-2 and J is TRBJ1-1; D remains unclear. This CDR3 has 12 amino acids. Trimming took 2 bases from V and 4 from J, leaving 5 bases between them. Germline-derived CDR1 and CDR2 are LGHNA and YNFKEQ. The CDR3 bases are TGTGCCAGCAGCCAACGCGGCACTGAAGCTTTCTTT. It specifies CASSQRGTEAFF.

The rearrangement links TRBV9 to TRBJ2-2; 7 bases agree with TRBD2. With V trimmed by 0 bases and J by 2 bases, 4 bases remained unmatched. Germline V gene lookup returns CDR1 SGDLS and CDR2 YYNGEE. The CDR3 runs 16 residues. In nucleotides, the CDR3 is TGTGCCAGCAGCGTAGGGGGGAGGGCCAACACCGGGGAGCTGTTTTTT. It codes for CASSVGGRANTGELFF.

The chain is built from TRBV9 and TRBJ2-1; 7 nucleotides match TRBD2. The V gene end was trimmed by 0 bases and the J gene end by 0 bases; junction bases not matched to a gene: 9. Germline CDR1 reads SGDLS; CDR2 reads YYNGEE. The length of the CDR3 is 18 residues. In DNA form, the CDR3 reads TGTGCCAGCAGCGTAGGAAGTAGCGGGTTTAGCTCCTACAATGAGCAGTTCTTC. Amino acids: CASSVGSSGFSSYNEQFF. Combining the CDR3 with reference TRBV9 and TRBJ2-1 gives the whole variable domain DSGVTQTPKHLITATGQRVTLRCSPRSGDLSVYWYQQSLDQGLQFLIQYYNGEERAKGNILERFSAQQFPDLHSELNLSSLELGDSALYFCASSVGSSGFSSYNEQFFGPGTRLTVL.

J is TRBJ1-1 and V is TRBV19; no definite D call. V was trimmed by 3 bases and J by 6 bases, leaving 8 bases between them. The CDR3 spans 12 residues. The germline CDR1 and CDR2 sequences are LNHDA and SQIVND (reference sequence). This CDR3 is CASSMFGPEAFF. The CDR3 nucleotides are TGTGCCAGTAGTATGTTCGGCCCTGAAGCTTTCTTT.

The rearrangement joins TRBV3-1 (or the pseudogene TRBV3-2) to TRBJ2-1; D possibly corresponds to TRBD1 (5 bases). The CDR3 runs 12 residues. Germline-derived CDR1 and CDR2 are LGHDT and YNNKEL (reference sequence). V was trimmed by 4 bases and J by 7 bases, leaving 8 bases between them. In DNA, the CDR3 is TGTGCCAGCAGCCTGACAGCAAATGAGCAGTTCTTC. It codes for CASSLTANEQFF.

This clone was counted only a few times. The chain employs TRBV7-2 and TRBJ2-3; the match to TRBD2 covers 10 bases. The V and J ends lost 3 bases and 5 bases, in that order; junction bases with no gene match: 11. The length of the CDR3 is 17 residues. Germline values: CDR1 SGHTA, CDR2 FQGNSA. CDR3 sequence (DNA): TGTGCCAGCAGCTTCCTCTCAGCGGGGGGGCGTAGAGATACGCAGTATTTT. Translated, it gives CASSFLSAGGRRDTQYF.

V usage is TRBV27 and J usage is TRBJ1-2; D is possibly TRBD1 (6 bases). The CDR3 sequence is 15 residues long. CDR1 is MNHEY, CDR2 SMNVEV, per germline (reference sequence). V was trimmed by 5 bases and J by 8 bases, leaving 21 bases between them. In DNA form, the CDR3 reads TGTGCCAGCAGTCCAAACACAGGGAGTTTTGGGGGCTACACCTTC. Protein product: CASSPNTGSFGGYTF.

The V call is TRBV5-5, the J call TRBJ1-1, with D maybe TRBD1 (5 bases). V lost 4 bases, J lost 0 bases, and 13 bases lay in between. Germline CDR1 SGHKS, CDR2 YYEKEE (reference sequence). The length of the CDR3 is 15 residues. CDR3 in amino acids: CASSPDGGVNTEAFF. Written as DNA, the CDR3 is TGTGCCAGCAGCCCGGACGGGGGAGTGAACACTGAAGCTTTCTTT. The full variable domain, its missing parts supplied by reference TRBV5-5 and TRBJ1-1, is DAGVTQSPTHLIKTRGQQVTLRCSPISGHKSVSWYQQVLGQGPQFIFQYYEKEERGRGNFPDRFSARQFPNYSSELNVNALLLGDSALYLCASSPDGGVNTEAFFGQGTRLTVV.

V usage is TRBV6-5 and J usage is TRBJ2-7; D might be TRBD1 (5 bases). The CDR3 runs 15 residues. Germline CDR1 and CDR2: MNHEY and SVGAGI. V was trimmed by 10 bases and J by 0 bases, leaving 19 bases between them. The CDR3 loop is CATRPDSSFSYEQYF. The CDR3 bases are TGTGCCACTAGACCCGACAGTTCCTTCTCCTACGAGCAGTACTTC.

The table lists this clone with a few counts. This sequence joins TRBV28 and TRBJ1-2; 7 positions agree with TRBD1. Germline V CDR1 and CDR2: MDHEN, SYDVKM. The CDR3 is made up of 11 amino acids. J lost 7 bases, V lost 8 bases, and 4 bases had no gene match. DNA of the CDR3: TGTGCCAGCGGGACAGAGTCTGGCTACACCTTC. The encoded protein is CASGTESGYTF.

The CDR3 sequence: CASSHGGDTGELFF. The CDR3 DNA reads TGTGCCAGCAGTCACGGGGGGGACACCGGGGAGCTGTTTTTT. The rearrangement links TRBV6-4 to TRBJ2-2, with 8 bases lining up with TRBD2. The CDR3 is made up of 14 amino acids. With V trimmed by 5 bases and J by 3 bases, 2 bases remained unmatched. Looked up from germline, CDR1 is MRHNA and CDR2 is SNTAGT.

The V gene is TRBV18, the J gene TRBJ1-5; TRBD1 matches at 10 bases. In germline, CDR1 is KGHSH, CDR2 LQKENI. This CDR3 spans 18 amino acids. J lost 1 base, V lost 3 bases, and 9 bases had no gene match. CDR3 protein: CASSPYGTGEGSNQPQHF. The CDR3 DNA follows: TGTGCCAGCTCACCGTACGGGACAGGGGAAGGAAGCAATCAGCCCCAGCATTTT.

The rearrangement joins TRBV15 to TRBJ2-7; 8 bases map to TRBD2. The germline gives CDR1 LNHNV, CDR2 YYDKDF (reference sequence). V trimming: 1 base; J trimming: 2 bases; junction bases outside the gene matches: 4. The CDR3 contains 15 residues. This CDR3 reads CATSRVTAGAYEQYF. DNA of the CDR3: TGTGCCACCAGCAGAGTGACAGCGGGGGCCTACGAGCAGTACTTC.

The CDR3 DNA is TGCGCCAGCAGCCAAGTTTGGTCAGGGGCTAGCTATGGCTACACCTTC. It translates to CASSQVWSGASYGYTF. The genes are TRBV4-3 and TRBJ1-2; possibly TRBD1 for D (6 bases). The CDR3 covers 16 residues. Trimming took 1 base from V and 4 from J, leaving 16 bases between them. The germline CDR1 and CDR2 sequences are LGHNA and YSLEER.

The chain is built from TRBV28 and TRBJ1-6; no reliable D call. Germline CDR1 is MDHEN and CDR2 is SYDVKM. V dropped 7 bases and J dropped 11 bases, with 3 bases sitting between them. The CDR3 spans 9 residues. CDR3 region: CASMPPLHF. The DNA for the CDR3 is TGTGCCAGCATGCCACCCCTCCACTTT. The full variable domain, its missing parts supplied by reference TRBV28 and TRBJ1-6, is DVKVTQSSRYLVKRTGEKVFLECVQDMDHENMFWYRQDPGLGLRLIYFSYDVKMKEKGDIPEGYSVSREKKERFSLILESASTNQTSMYLCASMPPLHFGNGTRLTVT.

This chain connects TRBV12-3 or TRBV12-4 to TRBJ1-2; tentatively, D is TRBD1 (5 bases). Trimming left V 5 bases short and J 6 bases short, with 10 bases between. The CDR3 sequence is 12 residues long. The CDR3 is CASSAGTHGYTF. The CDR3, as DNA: TGTGCCAGCAGTGCAGGGACCCATGGCTACACCTTC.